Sequencing of this T cell receptor beta chain was carried out in a study of CD8 T cells in ankylosing spondylitis (dated by TCRdb to about 2017). About the investigation overall: The study profiled T cell receptor beta repertoires in healthy donors and ankylosing spondylitis patients to find disease-linked TCR variants. Samples of peripheral blood were taken, and for ankylosing spondylitis patients, synovial fluid was collected as well. The full study cohort comprised 25 or so ankylosing spondylitis patients and over a hundred healthy donors.

The table lists this clonotype with a few counts. The target of this receptor is not known. It has no much larger one-base neighbor in the sample; base qualities were not kept. V and J lose 7 bases and 5 bases, and a span of 18 bases separates them. The CDR3 holds 14 amino acids from the cysteine to the phenylalanine. Only CDR3 DNA is held: 42 bases, read in frame from base 1. CDR1 MDHEN and CDR2 SYDVKM were looked up in the germline V gene. Synovial fluid samples and blood samples obtained from the same ankylosing spondylitis patients were matched. What the study reported, not specific to this receptor: A TCR beta motif of fewer than 10 highly homologous amino acid variants appeared characteristic of blood from ankylosing spondylitis patients. The disease-linked clones were reported as significantly enriched in matched synovial fluid samples from ankylosing spondylitis patients. The disease-linked clones showed a CD8+ phenotype and occurred at relatively low frequencies in peripheral blood. Some of the motif variants had been reported before in the synovial fluid and blood of reactive arthritis patients, a finding that suggests common disease-initiation mechanisms.

The sequencer was an Illumina HiSeq 2500. TCR beta libraries were prepared by quantitative 5'-RACE with molecular barcodes. As for how the authors treated the data: A new computational method, built on a probabilistic model of VDJ rearrangement, was used to identify disease-linked TCR variants. The raw public data were reprocessed by TCRdb itself: fastp quality trimming at Q25, MiXCR clonotype calling, in-frame beta chains only. CDR3 protein duplicates are merged, each entry listing the most common genes and DNA. The V and J calls and clone size are TCRdb's, not the authors'. The sample table contains around 150,000 distinct CDR3 sequences; only one count was recorded for roughly 31% of them. The ten largest clones take up about 5.5% of the sample.

This receptor chain uses TRBV28 and TRBJ2-7, with the D segment possibly TRBD1 or TRBD2, each aligning over 5 bases. The TCR originated in a male donor with ankylosing spondylitis. The specimen was synovial fluid, either unsorted or a sorted T cell fraction (not recorded which). CDR3 loop: CASNSGPTVDEQYF. Read as DNA, the sequence is TGTGCCAGCAATTCGGGACCTACCGTAGACGAGCAGTACTTC. Here the CDR3 is joined to the reference TRBV28 and TRBJ2-7 genes, and the full variable domain is: DVKVTQSSRYLVKRTGEKVFLECVQDMDHENMFWYRQDPGLGLRLIYFSYDVKMKEKGDIPEGYSVSREKKERFSLILESASTNQTSMYLCASNSGPTVDEQYFGPGTRLTVT.